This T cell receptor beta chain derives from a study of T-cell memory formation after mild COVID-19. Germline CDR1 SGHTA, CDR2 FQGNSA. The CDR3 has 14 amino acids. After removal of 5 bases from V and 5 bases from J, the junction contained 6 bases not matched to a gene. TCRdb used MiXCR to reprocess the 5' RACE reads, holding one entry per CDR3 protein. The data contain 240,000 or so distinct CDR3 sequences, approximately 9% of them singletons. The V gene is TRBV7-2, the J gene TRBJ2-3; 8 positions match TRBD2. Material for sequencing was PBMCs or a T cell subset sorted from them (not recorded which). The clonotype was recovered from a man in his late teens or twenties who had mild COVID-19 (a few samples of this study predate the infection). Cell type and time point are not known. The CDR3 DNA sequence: TGTGCCAGCAGCCCAGGACTAGCTAGAGATACGCAGTATTTT. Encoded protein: CASSPGLARDTQYF.